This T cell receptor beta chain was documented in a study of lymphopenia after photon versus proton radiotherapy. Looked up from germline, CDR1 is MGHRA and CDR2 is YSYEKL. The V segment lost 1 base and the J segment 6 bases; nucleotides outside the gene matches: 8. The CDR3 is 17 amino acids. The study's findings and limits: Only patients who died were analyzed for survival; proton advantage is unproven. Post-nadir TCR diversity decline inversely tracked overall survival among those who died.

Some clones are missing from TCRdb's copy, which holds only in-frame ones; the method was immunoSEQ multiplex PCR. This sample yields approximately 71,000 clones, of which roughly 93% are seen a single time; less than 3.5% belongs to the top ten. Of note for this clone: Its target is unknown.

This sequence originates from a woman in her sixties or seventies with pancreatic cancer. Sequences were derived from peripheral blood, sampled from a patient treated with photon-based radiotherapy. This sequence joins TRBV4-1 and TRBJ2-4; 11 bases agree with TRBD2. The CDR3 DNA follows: TGCGCCAGCAGCCAAGGGTCCCTGCTAGCGGGAGGAAACATTCAGTACTTC. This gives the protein CASSQGSLLAGGNIQYF.